These 5 T cell receptor beta chains were sequenced from one sample in a study of cytomegalovirus exposure and HLA in healthy donors. The PCR ran on 60 Vbeta and 13 Jbeta primers. Some clones are missing from TCRdb's copy, which holds only in-frame ones; the method was immunoSEQ multiplex PCR. The sample records approximately 130,000 clones, around 74% being singletons. What was sequenced was PBMCs. The source of these receptors is a man aged 25 to 40 in good health and CMV-seronegative.

This rearrangement joins TRBV18 to TRBJ1-2; 9 nucleotides align to TRBD1. The CDR3 spans 15 residues. Germline CDR1 KGHSH, CDR2 LQKENI. With V trimmed by 6 bases and J by 10 bases, 15 bases remained unmatched. Written as DNA, the CDR3 is TGTGCCAGCTCCCCAAGTCCCGGACAGGGGAGTGACTACACCTTC. Translated: CASSPSPGQGSDYTF.

This clone was seen a handful of times. V usage is TRBV10-3 and J usage is TRBJ2-5, with D perhaps TRBD2 (6 bases). From germline, CDR1 is ENHRY and CDR2 SYGVKD. V was shortened by 3 bases and J by 2 bases, with 10 bases between the two germline ends. There are 14 residues in the CDR3. This chain's CDR3 is CAISDRLVQETQYF. In DNA, the CDR3 is TGTGCCATCAGTGATAGACTAGTGCAAGAGACCCAGTACTTC.

This clone occurred a few times. The gene calls are TRBV28 and TRBJ1-4, with TRBD1 matching over 7 bases. The CDR3 extends over 15 amino acids. The ends lost 5 bases at V and 4 bases at J; junction bases unmatched: 7. Germline CDR1 is MDHEN and CDR2 is SYDVKM. Written as DNA, the CDR3 is TGTGCCAGCAGTCCCGACAGGGCCGTTAATGAAAAACTGTTTTTT. Translating it yields CASSPDRAVNEKLFF.

This clone has a single count. The rearrangement joins TRBV5-6 to TRBJ2-1, with D perhaps TRBD2 (5 bases). The CDR3 extends over 16 amino acids. CDR1 and CDR2 (germline): SGHDT, YYEEEE. V lost 1 base and J lost 4, with 15 bases in between. The CDR3 sequence is CASSLRLAVGYNEQFF. The CDR3 nucleotides read TGTGCCAGCAGCTTGCGTCTAGCAGTTGGATACAATGAGCAGTTCTTC.

The sample holds many counts of this clone. The chain is built from TRBV4-3 and TRBJ2-5; D remains ambiguous. Between the trimmed V and J ends, which lost 5 bases and 1 base, there was a span of 8 bases. CDR1 and CDR2 (germline): LGHNA, YSLEER. This CDR3 has 13 residues. CDR3 residues: CASSARRQETQYF. The DNA of the CDR3 is TGCGCCAGCAGCGCGAGGCGCCAAGAGACCCAGTACTTC.